Listed below are T cell receptor beta chains from one sample, sequenced in a study of naive and memory T cell subsets. One entry per CDR3 protein results from TCRdb running MiXCR on the UMI-ligation and nested PCR reads. The table has approximately 80,000 distinct CDR3 sequences, about 8.2% seen once. The sample consisted of naive CD8+ T cells from blood. Receptors originate from a human donor in good health. The CDR3 runs from the conserved cysteine through the conserved F or W. The D gene is left open where the match is weak. Expanded clones get a size class; other rows say once, few or many, or leave the size out.

J gene	D gene	V gene	clone size	CDR3 DNA	CDR3 protein
TRBJ2-7	TRBD1	TRBV24-1	many	TGTGCCACCAGTGATTCCGGGACAGGGGCCGAGCAGTACTTC	CATSDSGTGAEQYF
TRBJ2-6	-	TRBV12-5	many	TGTGCTAGGGACTGGACGTCAAGGGGCTCTGGGGCCAACGTCCTGACTTTC	CARDWTSRGSGANVLTF
TRBJ2-3	-	TRBV27	many	TGTGCCAGCAGGCCAACAGGGAGCACAGATACGCAGTATTTT	CASRPTGSTDTQYF
TRBJ2-3	TRBD2	TRBV20-1	many	TGCAGTGCTAGAGATCCCTTGGGACTAGCGGTGAGCACAGATACGCAGTATTTT	CSARDPLGLAVSTDTQYF
TRBJ1-1	-	TRBV7-9	many	TGTGCCAGCAGCTTAGCGACAGTGAACACTGAAGCTTTCTTT	CASSLATVNTEAFF
TRBJ2-3	-	TRBV10-3	many	TGTGCCATCAGTGATCCAGGGATAGCCACAGATACGCAGTATTTT	CAISDPGIATDTQYF
TRBJ2-4	TRBD2	TRBV2	many	TGTGCCAGCGTACGCGGGAGGGAGAGGGCCAAAAACATTCAGTACTTC	CASVRGRERAKNIQYF
TRBJ2-5	TRBD1	TRBV6-5	-	TGTGCCAGCAGGAAACAGGGGGCTTATGGAGAGACCCAGTACTTC	CASRKQGAYGETQYF
TRBJ2-7	-	TRBV25-1	many	TGTGCCAGCAGTGAATTCAGGTTTGGACACGAGCAGTACTTC	CASSEFRFGHEQYF
TRBJ2-1	TRBD2	TRBV29-1	many	TGCAGCGTTGACGGACTAGCGACCTACAATGAGCAGTTCTTC	CSVDGLATYNEQFF
TRBJ2-1	-	TRBV20-1	-	TGCAGTGCGGAGGGGGCAGCCTACAATGAGCAGTTCTTC	CSAEGAAYNEQFF
TRBJ2-7	-	TRBV2	-	TGTGCCAGCTTAGCTAGCTCCTACGAGCAGTACTTC	CASLASSYEQYF
TRBJ2-1	-	TRBV15	-	TGTGCCACCAGCAGAGATTTTATGGGGGAGATGGGTGAGCAGTTCTTC	CATSRDFMGEMGEQFF
TRBJ2-1	-	TRBV12-3/TRBV12-4	-	TGTGCCAGCAGTCTTTACCCCGACGGTAACAATGAGCAGTTCTTC	CASSLYPDGNNEQFF
TRBJ2-1	-	TRBV10-3	few	TGTGCCATCAGTGAGGTAGACAATGAGCAGTTCTTC	CAISEVDNEQFF
TRBJ2-1	TRBD2	TRBV6-5	-	TGTGCCAGCAGCCTCGGGGGGTCTAGCGGGAGGGCCCGGGAGCAGTTCTTC	CASSLGGSSGRAREQFF
TRBJ2-5	TRBD1	TRBV12-3/TRBV12-4	many	TGTGCCAGCAGTTTAGCGAGGACAGGGGGAAGAGAGACCCAGTACTTC	CASSLARTGGRETQYF
TRBJ2-7	TRBD2	TRBV27	few	TGTGCCAGCCGAGGCGGGAGCTCCTACGAGCAGTACTTC	CASRGGSSYEQYF
TRBJ2-5	TRBD1	TRBV2	many	TGTGCCACCCCGACAGGGGTAAGGCAAGAGACCCAGTACTTC	CATPTGVRQETQYF
TRBJ1-1	TRBD1	TRBV29-1	-	TGCAGCGTGACAGGGGTTGACGGCGGCGCTGAAGCTTTCTTT	CSVTGVDGGAEAFF
TRBJ2-6	TRBD1	TRBV20-1	many	TGCAGTGCCCCTACAGGGGATCTCTCTGGGGCCAACGTCCTGACTTTC	CSAPTGDLSGANVLTF
TRBJ2-1	-	TRBV20-1	many	TGCAGTGCTAGAGATGAACTAGCCGGTATCTATGAGCAGTTCTTC	CSARDELAGIYEQFF
TRBJ2-1	TRBD2	TRBV12-3/TRBV12-4	-	TGTGCCAGCACCATGACTAGCGGGGATTACAATGAGCAGTTCTTC	CASTMTSGDYNEQFF
TRBJ2-3	-	TRBV20-1	few	TGCAGTGCTCTTGACCGAACCACAGATACGCAGTATTTT	CSALDRTTDTQYF
TRBJ2-1	-	TRBV7-6	many	TGTGCCAGCAGCGTTAGGGGGGGCGCGTGGAATGAGCAGTTCTTC	CASSVRGGAWNEQFF
TRBJ1-1	-	TRBV19	few	TGTGCCAGTAGTGTGACATCCTCCAACACTGAAGCTTTCTTT	CASSVTSSNTEAFF
TRBJ1-5	-	TRBV27	many	TGTGCCAGCAGTTTCGGTTCAGGCCCCAATCAGCCCCAGCATTTT	CASSFGSGPNQPQHF
TRBJ2-3	TRBD2	TRBV20-1	few	TGCAGTGCTTCACCGATAGAACGGGAGGGCACGGATACGCAGTATTTT	CSASPIEREGTDTQYF
TRBJ2-7	TRBD2	TRBV5-6	few	TGTGCCAGCAGCTTGGCCGGACTAGCGGCGTCCTACGAGCAGTACTTC	CASSLAGLAASYEQYF
TRBJ1-3	-	TRBV6-6	many	TGTGCCAGCAGTTACAAGGGGCCATCTGGAAACACCATATATTTT	CASSYKGPSGNTIYF
TRBJ2-7	-	TRBV11-2	many	TGTGCCAGCAGCTTAGGGGCTTCCTACGAGCAGTACTTC	CASSLGASYEQYF
TRBJ1-1	TRBD1	TRBV28	many	TGTGCCAGCAGTTTACGGACAGGAACTGAAGCTTTCTTT	CASSLRTGTEAFF
TRBJ1-2	TRBD1	TRBV20-1	many	TGCAGTGCTAGACAACAGGGGACTAACTATGGCTACACCTTC	CSARQQGTNYGYTF
TRBJ2-1	-	TRBV29-1	many	TGCAGCGTCACCCCCAGGGAGCTCGGGGTTGAGCAGTTCTTC	CSVTPRELGVEQFF
TRBJ2-7	-	TRBV20-1	few	TGCAGTGCTCCCGAGGGTGACGAGCAGTACTTC	CSAPEGDEQYF